These T cell receptor beta chains were read from a single sample in a study of cytomegalovirus exposure and HLA in healthy donors. Produced via immunoSEQ multiplex PCR; TCRdb's table is partial and in-frame only. This sample's clone table lists approximately 72,000 clones. The sequencing sample was made of PBMCs. The receptor source for this set is a middle-aged man in good health and CMV-seronegative. The CDR3 runs from the conserved cysteine through the conserved F or W. The D gene is left open where the match is weak.

j_call d_call v_call cdr3_aa cdr3_nt
TRBJ1-2 - TRBV4-3 CASSQDGLLNYGYTF TGCGCCAGCAGCCAAGATGGTCTCCTAAACTATGGCTACACCTTC
TRBJ1-6 TRBD1 TRBV4-1 CASSQAATGGFSPLHF TGCGCCAGCAGCCAGGCTGCGACAGGGGGCTTTTCACCCCTCCACTTT
TRBJ2-1 TRBD2 TRBV7-2 CASSLHRGGSYNEQFF TGTGCCAGCAGCTTACACCGGGGGGGCTCCTACAATGAGCAGTTCTTC
TRBJ2-1 TRBD2 TRBV7-3 CASSSTSGGARSEQFF TGTGCCAGCAGCTCAACTAGCGGGGGGGCTCGAAGCGAGCAGTTCTTC
TRBJ1-1 - TRBV28 CASSFLLRGRNTEAFF TGTGCCAGCAGTTTTCTTCTAAGGGGAAGGAACACTGAAGCTTTCTTT
TRBJ2-2 TRBD2 TRBV4-1 CASSQDRLAGETGELFF TGCGCCAGCAGCCAAGATCGGCTAGCGGGGGAAACCGGGGAGCTGTTTTTT
TRBJ1-1 TRBD1 TRBV6-4 CASSTKGTGAEAFF TGTGCCAGCAGTACGAAGGGGACAGGGGCTGAAGCTTTCTTT
TRBJ1-5 - TRBV30 CAWSGAGLQPQHF TGTGCCTGGAGTGGGGCAGGGCTTCAGCCCCAGCATTTT
TRBJ1-1 TRBD1 TRBV9 CASSPTGFSMNTEAFF TGTGCCAGCAGCCCGACAGGGTTTTCAATGAACACTGAAGCTTTCTTT
TRBJ1-3 TRBD1 TRBV5-6 CASSGGTGGNTIYF TGTGCCAGCAGCGGGGGGACAGGCGGAAACACCATATATTTT
TRBJ1-1 - TRBV5-8 CASSFRGIEAFF TGTGCCAGCAGCTTTCGGGGGATTGAAGCTTTCTTT
TRBJ2-2 - TRBV30 CAWDTGPTGELFF TGTGCCTGGGATACAGGGCCCACCGGGGAGCTGTTTTTT
TRBJ1-2 - TRBV6-5 CASSPPRGGNYGYTF TGTGCCAGCAGTCCTCCCCGGGGGGGGAACTATGGCTACACCTTC
TRBJ1-2 TRBD1 TRBV19 CASSVGTALGYGYTF TGTGCCAGTAGTGTCGGGACAGCCCTAGGCTATGGCTACACCTTC
TRBJ1-2 - TRBV6-1 CASSERQSYGYTF TGTGCCAGCAGTGAACGACAGTCCTATGGCTACACCTTC
TRBJ1-1 - TRBV9 CASSVVDRGSGNTEAFF TGTGCCAGCAGCGTAGTCGATCGGGGGTCGGGTAACACTGAAGCTTTCTTT
TRBJ1-1 - TRBV19 CASSIDKNTEAFF TGTGCCAGTAGTATTGACAAGAACACTGAAGCTTTCTTT
TRBJ2-1 TRBD2 TRBV9 CASSVVSGGLPEQFF TGTGCCAGCAGCGTAGTAAGCGGGGGCCTTCCGGAGCAGTTCTTC
TRBJ1-6 - TRBV30 CAWRKPGAGAVSPLHF TGTGCCTGGAGAAAACCCGGGGCAGGGGCTGTTTCACCCCTCCACTTT
TRBJ1-5 TRBD1 TRBV2 CASSTGGGQPQHF TGTGCCAGCAGTACAGGGGGCGGTCAGCCCCAGCATTTT
TRBJ2-7 - TRBV5-1 CASSLAAGKGEQYF TGCGCCAGCAGCCTCGCGGCGGGTAAGGGCGAGCAGTACTTC
TRBJ2-1 TRBD2 TRBV30 CAWSPVRLAHDNEQFF TGTGCCTGGAGTCCGGTTCGACTAGCGCACGACAATGAGCAGTTCTTC
TRBJ2-1 TRBD2 TRBV10-3 CAISGTSDEQFF TGTGCCATCAGTGGGACTAGTGATGAGCAGTTCTTC
TRBJ2-7 TRBD1 TRBV7-3 CASSTRTGSGEQYF TGTGCCAGCAGCACTCGGACAGGGTCAGGGGAGCAGTACTTC
TRBJ1-4 - TRBV5-1 CASSRISQGNEKLFF TGCGCCAGCAGCCGCATAAGTCAGGGGAATGAAAAACTGTTTTTT